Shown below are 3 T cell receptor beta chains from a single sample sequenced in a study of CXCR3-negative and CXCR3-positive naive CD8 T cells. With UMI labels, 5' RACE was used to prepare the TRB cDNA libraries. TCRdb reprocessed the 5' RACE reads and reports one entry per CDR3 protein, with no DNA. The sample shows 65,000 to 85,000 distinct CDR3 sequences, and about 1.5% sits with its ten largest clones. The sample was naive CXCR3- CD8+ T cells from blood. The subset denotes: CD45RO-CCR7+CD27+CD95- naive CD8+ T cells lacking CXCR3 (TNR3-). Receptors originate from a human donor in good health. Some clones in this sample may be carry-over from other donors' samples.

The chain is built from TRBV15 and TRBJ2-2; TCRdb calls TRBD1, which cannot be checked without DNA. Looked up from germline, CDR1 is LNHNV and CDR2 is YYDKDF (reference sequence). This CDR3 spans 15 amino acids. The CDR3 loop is CATSRGDRETGELFF.

Here the CDR3 reads CSVVSGGEAFF. V usage is TRBV29-1 and J usage is TRBJ1-1; as DNA is missing, the TRBD1 call by TCRdb cannot be tested. Germline loops: CDR1 SQVTM, CDR2 ANQGSEA. This CDR3 has 11 residues.

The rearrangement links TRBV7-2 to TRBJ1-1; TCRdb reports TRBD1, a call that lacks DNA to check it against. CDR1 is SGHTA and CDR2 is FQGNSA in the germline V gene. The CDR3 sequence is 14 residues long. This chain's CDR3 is CASTLGTGGTEAFF.